This note documents a single T cell receptor (beta chain) sequence. The data were taken from a study of blood T cell repertoires in COVID-19. On the study more broadly: PBMCs, B-cell-depleted T cells, or T cells were the source of the cDNA or gDNA that made up the material.

V was pared by 8 bases and J by 1 base, with 18 bases between. CDR1 is SEHNR and CDR2 is FQNEAQ in the germline V gene (reference sequence). The CDR3 totals 17 residues. This table comes from immunoSEQ multiplex PCR, and its TCRdb copy is limited to in-frame clones, with some not included. This sample carries 150,000 to 200,000 clones, 90% to 95% of them seen once, and the ten largest clones take 3.5% to 5%. Sequencing was done on a sample of peripheral blood. The V call is TRBV7-9, the J call TRBJ1-6; maybe TRBD1 (5 bases). The TCR originated in a woman aged 45-59 years with acute or convalescent COVID-19. CDR3 in DNA: TGTGCCAGCCGACAGAATTTGGGTTGGTCCTATAATTCACCCCTCCACTTT. The encoded protein is CASRQNLGWSYNSPLHF.